These 20 T cell receptor beta chains were sequenced from one sample in a study of control samples from healthy donors and cancer patients (dated by TCRdb to the early 2020s). To prepare the library, the immunoSEQ multiplex PCR assay was applied. Held by TCRdb, this immuneACCESS table contains in-frame sequences only and omits some clones. Under half of the omission traces to an unresolved V gene where checked; the cause of the rest is unknown. For this sample there are around 150,000 clones; 85% to 90% appear just once. In total, the top ten clones hold less than 2% of the sample. What was sequenced was blood. The receptors stem from a man aged 18-30 years in good health.

The V call is TRBV10-3, the J call TRBJ1-4, with D hard to call. The CDR3 runs 15 residues. The germline V gene encodes CDR1 ENHRY and CDR2 SYGVKD. Trimming removed 5 bases from V and 8 bases from J, with 18 bases in between. The CDR3 sequence is CAISFTFGPGEKLFF. CDR3 DNA sequence: TGTGCCATCAGTTTCACCTTCGGGCCCGGGGAAAAACTGTTTTTT.

The gene calls are TRBV24-1 and TRBJ2-1; no reliable D call. The CDR3 totals 14 residues. V was cut by 7 bases and J by 0 bases, with 9 bases left in between. Germline V CDR1 and CDR2: KGHDR, SFDVKD. CDR3 sequence reads: CATRCLSSYNEQFF. CDR3 bases: TGTGCCACCAGGTGCCTAAGCTCCTACAATGAGCAGTTCTTC.

The gene calls are TRBV6-5 and TRBJ2-2; D is ambiguous. Germline CDR1 is MNHEY and CDR2 is SVGAGI. CDR3 length equals 16 residues. V was shortened by 2 bases and J by 4 bases, with 14 bases between the two germline ends. For the CDR3, the DNA is TGTGCCAGCAGTTACCACACTCGGTCGCCCACCGGGGAGCTGTTTTTT. It translates to CASSYHTRSPTGELFF.

The chain employs TRBV6-5 and TRBJ1-1; D is uncertain. Trimming removed 5 bases from V and 0 bases from J, with 13 bases in between. This CDR3 is 15 amino acids long. Germline V lookup: CDR1 MNHEY, CDR2 SVGAGI. The CDR3 bases are TGTGCCAGCAGTCACCTGGGGTGGGTGAACACTGAAGCTTTCTTT. This translates into CASSHLGWVNTEAFF.

The rearrangement uses TRBV5-1 and TRBJ2-3; the D gene is possibly TRBD2 (7 bases). CDR1 and CDR2 from the germline V gene are SGHRS and YFSETQ. The CDR3 is made up of 16 amino acids. The V end was cut by 2 bases, the J end by 1 base, with 14 bases between. The CDR3 region has the DNA TGCGCCAGCAGCTTAAACGGGGGGCGGGGCACAGATACGCAGTATTTT. Encoded protein: CASSLNGGRGTDTQYF.

The chain joins TRBV14 to TRBJ2-1, with D possibly being TRBD1 (7 bases). Germline CDR1 reads SGHDN; CDR2 reads FVKESK. The CDR3 sequence is 12 residues long. The V end lost 4 bases, the J end lost 11 bases, and 12 bases lay between the germline ends. DNA of the CDR3: TGTGCCAGCAGCCGGCGGGACAGAAAGCAGTTCTTC. Its translation: CASSRRDRKQFF.

The V call is TRBV28, the J call TRBJ1-2; 9 positions match TRBD1. Germline V gene sequence: CDR1 MDHEN, CDR2 SYDVKM. This CDR3 region has 16 residues. The junction had 14 bases not matched to a gene; V was cut back by 8 bases and J by 4 bases. For the CDR3, the DNA is TGTGCCAGCCAAAGTCCCGGGACAGGGCTCGTCTATGGCTACACCTTC. Translated: CASQSPGTGLVYGYTF.

V usage is TRBV7-2 and J usage is TRBJ2-7, with a possible D match to TRBD2 (5 bases). The length of the CDR3 is 13 residues. Trimming pared 4 bases from V and 2 bases from J, leaving 9 bases between. Germline V gene data show CDR1 as SGHTA and CDR2 as FQGNSA. CDR3 nucleotides: TGTGCCAGCAGCTCGGACTTTACCTACGAGCAGTACTTC. This codes for CASSSDFTYEQYF.

This chain joins TRBV11-2 and TRBJ2-3; 8 bases fit TRBD1. Germline V gene lookup returns CDR1 SGHAT and CDR2 FQNNGV. This CDR3 region has 15 residues. V was pared by 3 bases and J by 3 bases, with 5 bases of the junction left unmatched. The DNA for the CDR3 is TGTGCCAGCAGCTTCGACAGGGGAGCGACAGATACGCAGTATTTT. Its protein is CASSFDRGATDTQYF.

The chain couples TRBV19 to TRBJ1-5, with a possible D match to TRBD1 (5 bases). V lost 3 bases, J lost 0 bases, and 9 bases lay in between. The germline V gene encodes CDR1 LNHDA and CDR2 SQIVND (reference sequence). This CDR3 is built from 15 residues. CDR3 sequence: CASSMTAYSNQPQHF. In DNA, the CDR3 is TGTGCCAGTAGTATGACAGCATATAGCAATCAGCCCCAGCATTTT.

V usage is TRBV7-8 and J usage is TRBJ1-5; a possible D gene is TRBD1 (5 bases). Trimming left V 2 bases short and J 3 bases short, with 11 bases between. The CDR3 runs to 15 residues. CDR1 SGHVS and CDR2 FQNEAQ come from the germline V gene. As DNA, the CDR3 is TGTGCCAGCAGCTTATCCGGGGGGTACAATCAGCCCCAGCATTTT. It encodes CASSLSGGYNQPQHF. The full variable domain, rest sourced from reference TRBV7-8 and TRBJ1-5, is GAGVSQSPRYKVAKRGQDVALRCDPISGHVSLFWYQQALGQGPEFLTYFQNEAQLDKSGLPSDRFFAERPEGSVSTLKIQRTQQEDSAVYLCASSLSGGYNQPQHFGDGTRLSIL.

This clone was counted once. The rearrangement uses TRBV6-5 and TRBJ2-5, with TRBD2 identical over 10 bases. The V gene's germline CDR1 is MNHEY and CDR2 SVGAGI. The CDR3 totals 15 residues. Losses at the gene ends were 5 bases for V and 1 base for J; bases not matched to a gene: 4. The CDR3 here is CASSRSGGIQETQYF. As DNA, the CDR3 is TGTGCCAGCAGTCGTAGCGGGGGGATCCAAGAGACCCAGTACTTC.

The chain recombines TRBV11-2 with TRBJ2-5; D is ambiguous. The CDR3 sequence is 13 residues long. CDR1 is SGHAT, CDR2 FQNNGV, per germline. V gave up 1 base and J gave up 5 bases, with 8 bases separating them. The CDR3 sequence is CASSLGLYETQYF. The CDR3 DNA is TGTGCCAGCAGCTTAGGTCTCTACGAGACCCAGTACTTC.

This chain connects TRBV19 to TRBJ2-7; possibly TRBD1 for D (6 bases). Germline V gene lookup returns CDR1 LNHDA and CDR2 SQIVND (reference sequence). The CDR3 covers 15 residues. Trimming shortened V by 1 base and J by 5 bases, and 15 bases separated the two germline ends. CDR3 in DNA: TGTGCCAGTAGTATAGCGGGTATGACAGGACACGAGCAGTACTTC. This gives the protein CASSIAGMTGHEQYF.

This clone occurred many times. The rearrangement uses TRBV6-5 and TRBJ1-5; D might be TRBD1 (5 bases). Trimming took 5 bases from V and 9 from J, leaving 20 bases between them. Germline lookup yields CDR1 MNHEY and CDR2 SVGAGI. This CDR3 contains 15 residues. CDR3 nucleotide sequence: TGTGCCAGCAGTCCCCCGGACGGGACCTATTGGCCCCAGCATTTT. Translating gives CASSPPDGTYWPQHF.

The genes are TRBV11-3 and TRBJ2-2, with unresolved D. Germline assignment: CDR1 SGHNT and CDR2 YENEEA. Trimming took off 4 bases at V and 2 bases at J, with 8 bases between the two ends. The CDR3 sequence is 14 residues long. CDR3 nucleotides: TGTGCCAGCAGCTCCGGAGCTAACACCGGGGAGCTGTTTTTT. Its protein product is CASSSGANTGELFF.

V is TRBV10-3 and J is TRBJ1-2, with a weak D call TRBD1 (6 bases). The CDR3 has 17 residues. CDR1 and CDR2 from the germline V gene are ENHRY and SYGVKD. Between the trimmed V and J ends, which lost 4 bases and 0 bases, there was a span of 18 bases. In nucleotides, the CDR3 is TGTGCCATCAGTGCGGCCCCAGGACAGTCCTCTAACTATGGCTACACCTTC. Amino acids: CAISAAPGQSSNYGYTF.

The rearrangement uses TRBV7-6 and TRBJ2-1, with D possibly TRBD1 on 5 matching bases. The V and J ends lost 2 bases and 3 bases respectively, with 17 bases between them. The germline V gene encodes CDR1 SGHVS and CDR2 FNYEAQ. The CDR3 sequence is 17 residues long. The CDR3 DNA follows: TGTGCCAGCAGCTTACTTTGGACCAAGGGGCTCTACAATGAGCAGTTCTTC. Translation: CASSLLWTKGLYNEQFF.

This chain uses TRBV6-5 with TRBJ2-6; the D gene could be TRBD1 or TRBD2 (5 bases each). The germline V gene encodes CDR1 MNHEY and CDR2 SVGAGI. CDR3 size: 15 residues. Trimming took 6 bases from V and 1 from J, leaving 10 bases between them. The CDR3 loop reads CASRRDRSGANVLTF. CDR3 DNA sequence: TGTGCCAGCAGACGGGACCGGTCTGGGGCCAACGTCCTGACTTTC.

The chain couples TRBV6-4 to TRBJ1-4; perhaps TRBD1 as D (6 bases). The CDR3 contains 20 residues. V was cut by 0 bases and J by 2 bases, with 22 bases left in between. From germline, CDR1 is MRHNA and CDR2 SNTAGT. The CDR3 nucleotides read TGTGCCAGCAGTGACTCGAAAGCCGGGGGCAATTTCGCGACTAATGAAAAACTGTTTTTT. Its translation: CASSDSKAGGNFATNEKLFF.